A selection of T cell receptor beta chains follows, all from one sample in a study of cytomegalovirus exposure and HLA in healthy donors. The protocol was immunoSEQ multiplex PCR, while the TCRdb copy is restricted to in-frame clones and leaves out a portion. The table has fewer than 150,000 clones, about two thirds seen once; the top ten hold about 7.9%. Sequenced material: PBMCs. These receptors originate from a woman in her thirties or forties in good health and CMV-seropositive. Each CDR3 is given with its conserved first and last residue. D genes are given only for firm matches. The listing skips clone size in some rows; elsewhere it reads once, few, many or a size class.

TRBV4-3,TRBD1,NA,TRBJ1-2,TGCGCCAGCAGCCAAAGATTATCCGGGACAGGAGCCTTTAACTATGGCTACACCTTC,CASSQRLSGTGAFNYGYTF
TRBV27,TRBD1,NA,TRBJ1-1,TGTGCCAGCAGTCGGACAGGGAGGGGCACTGAAGCTTTCTTT,CASSRTGRGTEAFF
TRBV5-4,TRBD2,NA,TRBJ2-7,TGTGCCAGCAGCTTTCGGGAGGAGGCCTACGAGCAGTACTTC,CASSFREEAYEQYF
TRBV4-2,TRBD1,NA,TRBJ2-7,TGTGCCAGCAGCCGCTACTCGAGACAGGGGTCCTACGAGCAGTACTTC,CASSRYSRQGSYEQYF
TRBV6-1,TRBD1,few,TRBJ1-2,TGTGCCAGCAGTCGGGAACGGACAGGCCAAGGCTACACCTTC,CASSRERTGQGYTF
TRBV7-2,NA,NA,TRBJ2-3,TGTGCCAGCAGCTTAGCGTGGCGGGCTACCCTCACAGATACGCAGTATTTT,CASSLAWRATLTDTQYF
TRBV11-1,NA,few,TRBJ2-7,TGTGCCAGCAGCTGGCTTTCCTACGAGCAGTACTTC,CASSWLSYEQYF
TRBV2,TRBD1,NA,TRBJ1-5,TGTGCCAGCAGTGAAGGGACAGGGGGATATCAGCCCCAGCATTTT,CASSEGTGGYQPQHF
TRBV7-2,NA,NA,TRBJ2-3,TGTGCCAGCAGCTCCGGACTGTCTACAGATACGCAGTATTTT,CASSSGLSTDTQYF
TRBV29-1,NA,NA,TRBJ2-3,TGCAGCGTCGATATCCAGGGAGATACGCAGTATTTT,CSVDIQGDTQYF
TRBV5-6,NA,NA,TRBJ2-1,TGTGCCAGCAGCTTGTTTGGACTGGGGGAGCAGTTCTTC,CASSLFGLGEQFF
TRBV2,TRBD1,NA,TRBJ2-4,TGTGCCAGCCTCCGGACAGGGGCTCAAAACATTCAGTACTTC,CASLRTGAQNIQYF
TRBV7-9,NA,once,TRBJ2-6,TGTGCCAGCAGCTTCCTCCCCGCGAACGACTTCTCTGGGGCCAACGTCCTGACTTTC,CASSFLPANDFSGANVLTF
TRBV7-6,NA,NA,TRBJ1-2,TGTGCCAGCAGCCTTCGAGGAGATGGCTACACCTTC,CASSLRGDGYTF
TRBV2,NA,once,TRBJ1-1,TGTGCCAGCAGTGAGTTGACAGGAAACACTGAAGCTTTCTTT,CASSELTGNTEAFF
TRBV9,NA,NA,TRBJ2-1,TGTGCCAGCAGCGAAGGACATTCTTACAATGAGCAGTTCTTC,CASSEGHSYNEQFF
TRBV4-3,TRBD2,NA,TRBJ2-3,TGCGCCAGCAGCCAAGACGCTCCGGGGGCGGGGGGGGATACGCAGTATTTT,CASSQDAPGAGGDTQYF
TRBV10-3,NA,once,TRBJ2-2,TGTGCCATCAGTGAGGTCGGACAGAACACCGGGGAGCTGTTTTTT,CAISEVGQNTGELFF
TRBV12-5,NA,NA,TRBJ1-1,TGTGCTAGTGGTTTGGTAGTTCGGGGGGCGACTGAAGCTTTCTTT,CASGLVVRGATEAFF
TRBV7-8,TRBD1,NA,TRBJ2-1,TGTGCCAGCAGCTTATCATGGGGACAGGCGTACAATGAGCAGTTCTTC,CASSLSWGQAYNEQFF
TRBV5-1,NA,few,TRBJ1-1,TGCGCCAGCAGCTTGGAAGGACAGCCGAACACTGAAGCTTTCTTT,CASSLEGQPNTEAFF
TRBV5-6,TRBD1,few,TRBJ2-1,TGTGCCAGCAGCTTGCTCCGGGACAGGGGGGACAATGAGCAGTTCTTC,CASSLLRDRGDNEQFF
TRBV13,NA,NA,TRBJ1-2,TGTGCCAGCAGCTTAGGCCGTAGAGGGTTCTATGGCTACACCTTC,CASSLGRRGFYGYTF
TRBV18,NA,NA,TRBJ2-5,TGTGCCAGCTCAAAATCTAGGAACCAAGAGACCCAGTACTTC,CASSKSRNQETQYF
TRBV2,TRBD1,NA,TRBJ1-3,TGTGCCAGCAGGTTGGGGACAGGGGGAAGCACCATATATTTT,CASRLGTGGSTIYF
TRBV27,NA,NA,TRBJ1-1,TGTGCCAGCAGTTTTCGGGGATATGGCACTGAAGCTTTCTTT,CASSFRGYGTEAFF
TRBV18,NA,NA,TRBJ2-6,TGTGCCAGCTCTCCCAGGGGGGCCAACGTCCTGACTTTC,CASSPRGANVLTF
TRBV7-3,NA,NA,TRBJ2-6,TGTGCCAGCAGCTACTACTCTGGGGCCAACGTCCTGACTTTC,CASSYYSGANVLTF
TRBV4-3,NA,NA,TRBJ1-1,TGCGCCAGCAGCCAAGATCGTCAGGGTTGGACTGAAGCTTTCTTT,CASSQDRQGWTEAFF
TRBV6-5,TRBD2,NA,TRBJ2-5,TGTGCCAGCAGTTTAGCGGGGGGGACAGAGACCCAGTACTTC,CASSLAGGTETQYF
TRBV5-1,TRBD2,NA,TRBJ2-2,TGCGCCAGCAGCTTCGGACTAGCGGGGACGAACACCGGGGAGCTGTTTTTT,CASSFGLAGTNTGELFF
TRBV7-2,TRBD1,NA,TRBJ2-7,TGTGCCAGCAGCTTAGCTGCGGGACAGGGGTACGAGCAGTACTTC,CASSLAAGQGYEQYF
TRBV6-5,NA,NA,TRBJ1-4,TGTGCCAGCAGTTACACGGCGGGGGCAACTAATGAAAAACTGTTTTTT,CASSYTAGATNEKLFF
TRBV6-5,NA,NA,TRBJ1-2,TGTGCCAGCAGTTACTCCGGGTCGCGAATATATGGCTACACCTTC,CASSYSGSRIYGYTF
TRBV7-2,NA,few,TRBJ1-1,TGTGCCAGCAGCTTACGTATGAACACTGAAGCTTTCTTT,CASSLRMNTEAFF
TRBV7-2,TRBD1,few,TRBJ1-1,TGTGCCAGCAGCTTAGAAGGGACAGGCAGAGAAGCTTTCTTT,CASSLEGTGREAFF
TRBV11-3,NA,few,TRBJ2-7,TGTGCCAGCAGCTCCGGGACAACCTCCTACGAGCAGTACTTC,CASSSGTTSYEQYF
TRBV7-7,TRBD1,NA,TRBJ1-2,TGTGCTAGCAGCCCGGTGACAGGGGGAGATGACTACACCTTC,CASSPVTGGDDYTF
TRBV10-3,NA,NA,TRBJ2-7,TGTGCCATCAGTGACGGCAGGGGCGACGAGCAGTACTTC,CAISDGRGDEQYF
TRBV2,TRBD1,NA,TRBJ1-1,TGTGCCAGCAGCCTCGAGCCACAGGGGACTGAAGCTTTCTTT,CASSLEPQGTEAFF